These 14 T cell receptor beta chains were all obtained from the same sample, sequenced in a study of CD4+ T cells in melanoma. TCRdb's table, derived via immunoSEQ multiplex PCR, lists solely in-frame clones and lacks some. The table has around 130,000 clones, 80% to 95% seen once. The receptor source for this set is a human donor with melanoma.

The chain links TRBV7-2 to TRBJ1-6; no firm D call. Germline CDR1 is SGHTA and CDR2 is FQGNSA. The V gene lost 5 bases and the J gene lost 10 bases, with 15 bases spanning the gap. This CDR3 comprises 14 residues. CDR3 in DNA: TGTGCCAGCAGCGGGCAGGTATCCTGGTCACCCCTCCACTTT. As protein: CASSGQVSWSPLHF.

The chain has TRBV5-8 and TRBJ2-2; D perhaps matches TRBD2 (6 bases). V lost 3 bases, J lost 2 bases, and 14 bases lay in between. CDR3 length: 16 residues. Germline assignment: CDR1 SGHTS and CDR2 YDEGEE. CDR3 residues: CASSYHPGLNTGELFF. CDR3 nucleotide sequence: TGTGCCAGCAGCTACCACCCGGGACTCAACACCGGGGAGCTGTTTTTT.

This chain links TRBV30 with TRBJ2-1; the D is unclear. Trimming took 2 bases from V and 6 from J, leaving 8 bases between them. Per the germline V gene, CDR1 is GTSNPN and CDR2 is SVGIG (reference sequence). This CDR3 comprises 12 residues. The CDR3: CAWSWWSNEQFF. CDR3 sequence (DNA): TGTGCCTGGAGTTGGTGGAGCAATGAGCAGTTCTTC.

This chain uses TRBV2 with TRBJ2-5, with unresolved D. Germline V lookup: CDR1 SNHLY, CDR2 FYNNEI. CDR3 length: 14 amino acids. V lost 7 bases and J 0 bases, leaving 12 bases between the germline ends. The CDR3 nucleotides read TGTGCCAGCATGCTGAACCAGTACCAAGAGACCCAGTACTTC. It yields the protein CASMLNQYQETQYF.

The J gene is TRBJ1-3, the V gene TRBV5-6; a weak D match, TRBD1 (6 bases). CDR1 and CDR2 (germline): SGHDT, YYEEEE. Trimming shortened V by 4 bases and J by 6 bases, and 14 bases separated the two germline ends. The CDR3 spans 14 residues. The CDR3 loop reads CASSLRGATNTIYF. The CDR3 region has the DNA TGTGCCAGCAGCCTACGGGGGGCTACAAACACCATATATTTT. The full variable domain, rest sourced from reference TRBV5-6 and TRBJ1-3, is DAGVTQSPTHLIKTRGQQVTLRCSPKSGHDTVSWYQQALGQGPQFIFQYYEEEERQRGNFPDRFSGHQFPNYSSELNVNALLLGDSALYLCASSLRGATNTIYFGEGSWLTVV.

The chain recombines TRBV6-5 with TRBJ2-1; TRBD1 matches at 10 bases. The CDR3 sequence is 14 residues long. V gave up 5 bases and J gave up 8 bases; unmatched junction bases: 6. Looked up from germline, CDR1 is MNHEY and CDR2 is SVGAGI. For the CDR3, the DNA is TGTGCCAGCAGTCGACAGGGGGCTGTCGATGAGCAGTTCTTC. Residues: CASSRQGAVDEQFF.

This chain joins TRBV7-6 and TRBJ2-2; D call uncertain. Germline-derived CDR1 and CDR2 are SGHVS and FNYEAQ. Trimming pared 6 bases from V and 4 bases from J, leaving 6 bases between. The CDR3 runs to 12 residues. CDR3 residues: CASRFSTGELFF. The CDR3 region has the DNA TGTGCCAGCAGATTTTCCACCGGGGAGCTGTTTTTT.

The chain joins TRBV19 to TRBJ2-5, with 9 bases matching TRBD1. Per the germline V gene, CDR1 is LNHDA and CDR2 is SQIVND (reference sequence). V dropped 1 base and J dropped 5; count of bases not matched to a gene: 8. This CDR3 contains 16 residues. CDR3: CASSIVTGGGLETQYF. In DNA form, the CDR3 reads TGTGCCAGTAGTATAGTAACAGGGGGCGGGTTGGAGACCCAGTACTTC.

V is TRBV6-5 and J is TRBJ2-2; TRBD2 aligns across 7 bases. CDR1 MNHEY and CDR2 SVGAGI come from the germline V gene. CDR3 size: 15 residues. V lost 2 bases, J lost 6 bases, and 6 bases stayed unmatched. The CDR3 DNA reads as TGTGCCAGCAGTTACGAGCGGGGATCGCCCGGGGAGCTGTTTTTT. This translates into CASSYERGSPGELFF.

This clone is medium-sized. This chain links TRBV27 with TRBJ2-7; 10 positions agree with TRBD2. This CDR3 comprises 17 residues. Looked up from germline, CDR1 is MNHEY and CDR2 is SMNVEV (reference sequence). V was pared by 5 bases and J by 3 bases, with 13 bases of the junction left unmatched. CDR3 coding DNA: TGTGCCAGCAGTGTAACCCCTACTAGCGGGGCTTTCTACGAGCAGTACTTC. It is translated as CASSVTPTSGAFYEQYF.

The chain's CDR3 is CASSLGTDNNEKLFF. The CDR3, as DNA: TGTGCCAGCAGCTTAGGGACAGATAATAATGAAAAACTGTTTTTT. This chain uses TRBV7-9 with TRBJ1-4; TRBD1 might be the D (6 bases). The length of the CDR3 is 15 residues. In germline, CDR1 is SEHNR, CDR2 FQNEAQ (reference sequence). V was pared by 1 base and J by 4 bases, with 10 bases between.

As to this clone: The junction differs from germline at one of its ends, possibly a read error. This chain joins TRBV27 and TRBJ2-4; 7 nucleotides line up with TRBD1. The CDR3 spans 16 residues. CDR1 and CDR2 from the germline V gene are MNHEY and SMNVEV (reference sequence). The CDR3 DNA is TGTGCCAGCAGTCTATCAGGGGGAATGGCCAAAAACATTCAGTACTTC. It yields the protein CASSLSGGMAKNIQYF.

The chain is built from TRBV6-6 and TRBJ2-7; possible D gene TRBD1, 6 bases. The CDR3 has 14 residues. The V gene's germline CDR1 is MNHNY and CDR2 SVGAGI (reference sequence). Trimming took 6 bases from V and 4 from J, leaving 16 bases between them. This CDR3 is CASSIIRGSYEQYF. The CDR3 DNA follows: TGTGCCAGCAGCATCATCAGGGGTTCGTACGAGCAGTACTTC.

The chain employs TRBV30 and TRBJ1-1; D might be TRBD1 (5 bases). This CDR3 is 14 amino acids long. The germline V and J ends were trimmed by 0 bases and 9 bases, with 17 bases remaining between them. In germline, CDR1 is GTSNPN, CDR2 SVGIG (reference sequence). The chain's CDR3 is CAWSVRGTLGKAFF. For the CDR3, the DNA is TGTGCCTGGAGTGTACGAGGGACTCTGGGAAAAGCTTTCTTT.